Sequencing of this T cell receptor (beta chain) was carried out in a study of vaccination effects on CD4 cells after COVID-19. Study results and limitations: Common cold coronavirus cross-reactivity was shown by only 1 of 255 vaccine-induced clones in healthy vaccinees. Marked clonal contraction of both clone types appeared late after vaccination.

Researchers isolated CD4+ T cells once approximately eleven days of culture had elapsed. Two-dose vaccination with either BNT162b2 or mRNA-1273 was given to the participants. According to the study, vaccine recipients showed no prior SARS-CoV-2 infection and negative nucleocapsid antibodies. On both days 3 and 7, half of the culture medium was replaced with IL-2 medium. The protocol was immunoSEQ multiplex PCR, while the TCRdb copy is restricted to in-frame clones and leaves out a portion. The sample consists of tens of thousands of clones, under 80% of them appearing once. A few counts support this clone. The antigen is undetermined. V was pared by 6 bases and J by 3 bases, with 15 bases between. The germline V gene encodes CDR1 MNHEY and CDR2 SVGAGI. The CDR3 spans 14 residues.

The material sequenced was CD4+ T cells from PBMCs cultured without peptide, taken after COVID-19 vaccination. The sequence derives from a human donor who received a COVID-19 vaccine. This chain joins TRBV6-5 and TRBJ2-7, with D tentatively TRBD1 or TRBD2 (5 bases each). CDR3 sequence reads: CASRMRDGLYEQYV. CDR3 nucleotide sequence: TGTGCCAGCAGGATGAGGGACGGGCTCTACGAGCAGTACGTC.